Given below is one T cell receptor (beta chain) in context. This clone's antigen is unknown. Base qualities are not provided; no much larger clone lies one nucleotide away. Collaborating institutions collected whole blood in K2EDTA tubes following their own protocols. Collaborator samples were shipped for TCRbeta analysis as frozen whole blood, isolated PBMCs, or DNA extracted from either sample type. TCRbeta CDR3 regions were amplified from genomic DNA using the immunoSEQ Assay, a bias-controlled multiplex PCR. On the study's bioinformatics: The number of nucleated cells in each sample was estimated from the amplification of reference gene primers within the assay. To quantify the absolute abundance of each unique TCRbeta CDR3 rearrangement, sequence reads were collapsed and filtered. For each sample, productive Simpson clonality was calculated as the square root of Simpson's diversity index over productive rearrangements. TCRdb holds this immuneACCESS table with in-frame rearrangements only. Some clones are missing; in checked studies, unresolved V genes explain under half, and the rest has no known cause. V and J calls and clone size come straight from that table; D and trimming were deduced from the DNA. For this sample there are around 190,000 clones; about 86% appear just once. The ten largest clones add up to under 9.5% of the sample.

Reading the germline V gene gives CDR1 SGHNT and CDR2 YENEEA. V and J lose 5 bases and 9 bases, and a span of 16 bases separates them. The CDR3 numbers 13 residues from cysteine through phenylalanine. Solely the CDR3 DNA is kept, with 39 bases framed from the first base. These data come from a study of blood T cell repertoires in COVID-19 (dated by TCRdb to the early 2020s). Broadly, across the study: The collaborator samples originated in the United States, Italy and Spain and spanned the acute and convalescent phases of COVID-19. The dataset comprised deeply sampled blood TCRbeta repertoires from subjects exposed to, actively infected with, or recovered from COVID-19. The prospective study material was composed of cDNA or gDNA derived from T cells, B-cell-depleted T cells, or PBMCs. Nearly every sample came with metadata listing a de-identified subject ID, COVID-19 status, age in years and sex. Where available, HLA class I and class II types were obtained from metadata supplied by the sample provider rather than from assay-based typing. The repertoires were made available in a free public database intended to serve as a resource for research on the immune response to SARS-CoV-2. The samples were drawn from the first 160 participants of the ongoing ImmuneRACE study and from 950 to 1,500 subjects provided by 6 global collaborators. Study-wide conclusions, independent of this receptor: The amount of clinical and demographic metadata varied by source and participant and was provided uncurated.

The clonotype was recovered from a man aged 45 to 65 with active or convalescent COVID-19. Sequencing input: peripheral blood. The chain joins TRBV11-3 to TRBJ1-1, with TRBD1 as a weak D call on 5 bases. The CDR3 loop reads CASSRTLAGQAFF. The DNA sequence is TGTGCCAGCAGCCGAACTTTGGCAGGGCAAGCTTTCTTT.